This is a list of T cell receptor beta chains from one sample in a study of blood T cell repertoires in COVID-19. Libraries were prepared by immunoSEQ multiplex PCR; TCRdb keeps only in-frame clonotypes and omits some of them. The sample has about 250,000 clones, around 82% seen once. Sequenced input: peripheral blood. Receptors were obtained from a human donor with COVID-19, enrolled during active disease. The donor label of this sample is uncertain. The CDR3 runs from the conserved cysteine through the conserved F or W. A D gene is named only where the DNA matches it firmly. Clone sizes are given selectively: once, few, many, or a class where the clone is expanded.

CDR3: CASSTRTSSTGELFF
DNA: TGTGCCAGCAGTACTCGGACTAGCAGCACCGGGGAGCTGTTTTTT
J: TRBJ2-2
size: -
V: TRBV6-5
D: TRBD2

CDR3: CAISGDISGNTIYF
DNA: TGTGCCATCAGTGGAGACATCTCTGGAAACACCATATATTTT
J: TRBJ1-3
size: -
V: TRBV10-3
D: -

CDR3: CASSATGQANYGYTF
DNA: TGTGCCAGCAGCGCGACCGGACAGGCTAACTATGGCTACACCTTC
J: TRBJ1-2
size: -
V: TRBV9
D: TRBD1

CDR3: CASTLRGQPQHF
DNA: TGTGCCAGCACCCTTAGGGGTCAGCCCCAGCATTTT
J: TRBJ1-5
size: once
V: TRBV28
D: -

CDR3: CASSLGSRVSGYTF
DNA: TGTGCCAGCAGCTTAGGATCGAGGGTGAGCGGCTACACCTTC
J: TRBJ1-2
size: -
V: TRBV7-2
D: -

CDR3: CAWSTGLAGPGEQFF
DNA: TGTGCCTGGAGTACGGGACTAGCGGGCCCCGGTGAGCAGTTCTTC
J: TRBJ2-1
size: once
V: TRBV30
D: TRBD2

CDR3: CAISTDRLGNQPQHF
DNA: TGTGCCATCAGCACAGACAGGTTGGGCAATCAGCCCCAGCATTTT
J: TRBJ1-5
size: -
V: TRBV10-3
D: -

CDR3: CASSLLNSPLHF
DNA: TGTGCCAGCAGCCTCCTGAATTCACCCCTCCACTTT
J: TRBJ1-6
size: -
V: TRBV6-5
D: -

CDR3: CASSVGGMDSGNTIYF
DNA: TGTGCCAGCAGCGTAGGGGGCATGGACTCTGGAAACACCATATATTTT
J: TRBJ1-3
size: -
V: TRBV9
D: -

CDR3: CASSFGAGDQPQHF
DNA: TGTGCCAGCAGTTTCGGGGCAGGGGATCAGCCCCAGCATTTT
J: TRBJ1-5
size: -
V: TRBV28
D: -

CDR3: CASMPGGRSYNSPLHF
DNA: TGTGCCAGTATGCCAGGGGGACGCTCCTATAATTCACCCCTCCACTTT
J: TRBJ1-6
size: -
V: TRBV19
D: TRBD1

CDR3: CASSRQENYGYTF
DNA: TGTGCCAGCAGCCGACAGGAAAACTATGGCTACACCTTC
J: TRBJ1-2
size: -
V: TRBV6-2/TRBV6-3
D: -

CDR3: CARNRGRNSPLHF
DNA: TGTGCCAGAAACAGGGGGAGGAATTCACCCCTCCACTTT
J: TRBJ1-6
size: -
V: TRBV2
D: TRBD1

CDR3: CAWSVPRGQRNQPQHF
DNA: TGTGCCTGGAGTGTACCCAGGGGCCAGAGAAATCAGCCCCAGCATTTT
J: TRBJ1-5
size: few
V: TRBV30
D: -

CDR3: CASSLEQGRAYEQYF
DNA: TGCGCCAGCAGCTTGGAGCAGGGAAGGGCCTACGAGCAGTACTTC
J: TRBJ2-7
size: -
V: TRBV5-1
D: -

CDR3: CAISGRGQENTGELFF
DNA: TGTGCCATCAGTGGTAGGGGACAGGAGAACACCGGGGAGCTGTTTTTT
J: TRBJ2-2
size: once
V: TRBV10-3
D: TRBD1

CDR3: CASSPTNPAYEQYF
DNA: TGTGCCAGCAGTCCCACTAACCCTGCCTACGAGCAGTACTTC
J: TRBJ2-7
size: -
V: TRBV7-9
D: -

CDR3: CASRKGQGFGANVLTF
DNA: TGTGCCAGTAGAAAGGGACAGGGGTTTGGGGCCAACGTCCTGACTTTC
J: TRBJ2-6
size: -
V: TRBV19
D: TRBD1

CDR3: CASSSPTSGSSYNEQFF
DNA: TGTGCCAGCAGCTCTCCGACTAGCGGGAGTTCCTACAATGAGCAGTTCTTC
J: TRBJ2-1
size: -
V: TRBV7-9
D: TRBD2

CDR3: CASSIAGGRYQETQYF
DNA: TGTGCCAGTAGTATAGCTGGCGGCCGGTACCAAGAGACCCAGTACTTC
J: TRBJ2-5
size: once
V: TRBV19
D: -

CDR3: CASSPRGLAGFQETQYF
DNA: TGTGCCAGCTCACCACGGGGACTAGCGGGGTTCCAAGAGACCCAGTACTTC
J: TRBJ2-5
size: -
V: TRBV18
D: TRBD2

CDR3: CASRPGQNLNYGYTF
DNA: TGTGCCAGCAGGCCAGGACAGAATTTGAACTATGGCTACACCTTC
J: TRBJ1-2
size: once
V: TRBV6-5
D: -

CDR3: CASSAGLSSGNTIYF
DNA: TGTGCCAGCAGCGCTGGACTGAGCTCTGGAAACACCATATATTTT
J: TRBJ1-3
size: once
V: TRBV3-1/TRBV3-2
D: -

CDR3: CASSDEAGEWDTQYF
DNA: TGTGCCAGCAGTGATGAAGCGGGAGAATGGGATACGCAGTATTTT
J: TRBJ2-3
size: -
V: TRBV6-4
D: TRBD2

CDR3: CASSEVTRYTEAFF
DNA: TGTGCCAGTAGTGAGGTTACCAGATACACTGAAGCTTTCTTT
J: TRBJ1-1
size: -
V: TRBV19
D: -

CDR3: CASSLDPTSGSRYEQYF
DNA: TGCGCCAGCAGCTTGGATCCGACTAGCGGGAGTAGATACGAGCAGTACTTC
J: TRBJ2-7
size: once
V: TRBV5-1
D: TRBD2

CDR3: CASNSRGFDYGYTF
DNA: TGTGCCAGCAATTCAAGAGGGTTTGACTATGGCTACACCTTC
J: TRBJ1-2
size: -
V: TRBV2
D: -

CDR3: CASSPPWGGVSADTQYF
DNA: TGTGCCAGCAGCCCCCCCTGGGGAGGAGTAAGCGCAGATACGCAGTATTTT
J: TRBJ2-3
size: -
V: TRBV9
D: -

CDR3: CASSPNPPGSGNTIYF
DNA: TGTGCCAGCAGCCCAAACCCCCCAGGGTCTGGAAACACCATATATTTT
J: TRBJ1-3
size: -
V: TRBV7-2
D: -

CDR3: CASSLSSGGSQPQHF
DNA: TGTGCCAGCAGCTTAAGTTCGGGGGGGAGTCAGCCCCAGCATTTT
J: TRBJ1-5
size: -
V: TRBV7-2
D: -

CDR3: CASFRQGSEAFF
DNA: TGTGCCAGCTTCCGACAGGGCAGTGAAGCTTTCTTT
J: TRBJ1-1
size: -
V: TRBV12-3/TRBV12-4
D: TRBD1

CDR3: CASSPGQGDEKLFF
DNA: TGTGCCAGCAGCCCGGGACAGGGGGACGAAAAACTGTTTTTT
J: TRBJ1-4
size: -
V: TRBV9
D: TRBD1

CDR3: CASTQGQNTEAFF
DNA: TGTGCCAGCACCCAAGGACAGAACACTGAAGCTTTCTTT
J: TRBJ1-1
size: once
V: TRBV2
D: -

CDR3: CASSLSAATSSYEQYF
DNA: TGTGCCAGCAGCTTATCCGCGGCCACGAGCTCCTACGAGCAGTACTTC
J: TRBJ2-7
size: -
V: TRBV7-2
D: -

CDR3: CASSVPRRATDTQYF
DNA: TGCGCCAGCAGTGTCCCGAGGAGGGCGACAGATACGCAGTATTTT
J: TRBJ2-3
size: -
V: TRBV10-1
D: -

CDR3: CASSFGGEETQYF
DNA: TGTGCCAGCAGCTTTGGCGGGGAAGAGACCCAGTACTTC
J: TRBJ2-5
size: -
V: TRBV11-2
D: -

CDR3: CASSYPGVEQFF
DNA: TGTGCCAGCAGTTACCCGGGGGTTGAGCAGTTCTTC
J: TRBJ2-1
size: once
V: TRBV6-2/TRBV6-3
D: -

CDR3: CASSLEGTGGNTEAFF
DNA: TGTGCCAGCAGCTTAGAAGGGACAGGGGGTAACACTGAAGCTTTCTTT
J: TRBJ1-1
size: few
V: TRBV7-6
D: TRBD1

CDR3: CASSLQLNQPQHF
DNA: TGTGCCAGCAGCTTGCAGTTAAATCAGCCCCAGCATTTT
J: TRBJ1-5
size: -
V: TRBV11-1
D: -

CDR3: CSVSTGGRNQPQHF
DNA: TGCAGCGTTTCGACAGGGGGGCGCAATCAGCCCCAGCATTTT
J: TRBJ1-5
size: -
V: TRBV29-1
D: TRBD1

CDR3: CSGMAGRADTQYF
DNA: TGCAGCGGGATGGCCGGCAGGGCGGATACGCAGTATTTT
J: TRBJ2-3
size: -
V: TRBV29-1
D: -

CDR3: CASSSGVAGVKDTQYF
DNA: TGTGCCAGCAGTTCGGGAGTGGCGGGAGTTAAAGATACGCAGTATTTT
J: TRBJ2-3
size: -
V: TRBV27
D: TRBD2

CDR3: CASSSLQGPLHF
DNA: TGTGCCAGCAGCTCCCTGCAGGGGCCCCTCCACTTT
J: TRBJ1-6
size: few
V: TRBV5-5
D: -

CDR3: CASSPVQGTDTQYF
DNA: TGTGCCAGCAGCCCGGTCCAGGGCACAGATACGCAGTATTTT
J: TRBJ2-3
size: -
V: TRBV7-9
D: -

CDR3: CASSYSGGMGNQPQHF
DNA: TGTGCCAGCAGTTACTCGGGGGGGATGGGAAATCAGCCCCAGCATTTT
J: TRBJ1-5
size: -
V: TRBV6-5
D: -

CDR3: CASSFGQGGEQYF
DNA: TGTGCCAGCAGCTTCGGACAGGGTGGCGAGCAGTACTTC
J: TRBJ2-7
size: -
V: TRBV5-6
D: TRBD1

CDR3: CASRSAGNQPQHF
DNA: TGTGCCAGCAGGAGCGCGGGGAATCAGCCCCAGCATTTT
J: TRBJ1-5
size: -
V: TRBV28
D: -

CDR3: CASTVQMLGGTQYF
DNA: TGTGCCAGCACCGTGCAAATGCTAGGGGGGACCCAGTACTTC
J: TRBJ2-5
size: -
V: TRBV5-6
D: -

CDR3: CASSLRSTDYGYTF
DNA: TGTGCCAGCAGCCTAAGGTCTACAGACTATGGCTACACCTTC
J: TRBJ1-2
size: -
V: TRBV7-2
D: -

CDR3: CASRPTGGVEAFF
DNA: TGTGCCAGCAGACCGACAGGGGGCGTAGAAGCTTTCTTT
J: TRBJ1-1
size: few
V: TRBV11-2
D: TRBD1

CDR3: CASHRSGGEKLFF
DNA: TGTGCCAGCCACAGGTCGGGTGGGGAAAAACTGTTTTTT
J: TRBJ1-4
size: -
V: TRBV25-1
D: -

CDR3: CASSYRGHLSPLHF
DNA: TGTGCCAGCAGCTACCGAGGGCACCTTTCACCCCTCCACTTT
J: TRBJ1-6
size: many
V: TRBV6-5
D: -

CDR3: CASSYSYSRQYEQYF
DNA: TGTGCCAGCAGTTACTCGTACTCCCGACAATACGAGCAGTACTTC
J: TRBJ2-7
size: few
V: TRBV6-5
D: -

CDR3: CASSARDRVNTGELFF
DNA: TGTGCCAGCAGCGCCCGGGACAGGGTGAACACCGGGGAGCTGTTTTTT
J: TRBJ2-2
size: -
V: TRBV9
D: TRBD1

CDR3: CASGRQGRETQYF
DNA: TGTGCCAGCGGACGACAGGGTCGGGAGACCCAGTACTTC
J: TRBJ2-5
size: -
V: TRBV12-3/TRBV12-4
D: TRBD1

CDR3: CASSESLGAAYGYTF
DNA: TGTGCCAGCAGCGAATCGTTGGGGGCGGCCTATGGCTACACCTTC
J: TRBJ1-2
size: few
V: TRBV9
D: -

CDR3: CASTPAPLGEQYF
DNA: TGTGCCAGCACCCCGGCCCCCCTCGGGGAGCAGTACTTC
J: TRBJ2-7
size: -
V: TRBV28
D: -

CDR3: CATGGSSYEQYF
DNA: TGTGCCACCGGGGGGAGCTCCTACGAGCAGTACTTC
J: TRBJ2-7
size: -
V: TRBV2
D: TRBD2

CDR3: CASSLTSGSGVADTQYF
DNA: TGCGCCAGCAGCCTAACTAGCGGGAGCGGGGTCGCAGATACGCAGTATTTT
J: TRBJ2-3
size: -
V: TRBV4-3
D: TRBD2

CDR3: CASGPPGSWTDTQYF
DNA: TGTGCTAGTGGCCCACCCGGGAGTTGGACAGATACGCAGTATTTT
J: TRBJ2-3
size: -
V: TRBV12-5
D: -